The 21 T cell receptor beta chains below all came from one sample that was sequenced in a study of molecular identifiers for immune sequencing clone quantification. One entry per CDR3 protein results from TCRdb running MiXCR on the PCR reads. Altogether 80,000 to 95,000 distinct CDR3 sequences are present, about 20% being singletons, with the ten largest covering roughly 0.93%. The specimen sequenced was naive CD8+ T cells from blood, with Jurkat cell RNA spiked in. Subset indicated: FACS-sorted CD8+CD4-CCR7+CD45RA+ naive T cells. Every receptor here comes from a human donor in good health. Some libraries in this study had Jurkat cell RNA spiked in.

This clonotype has more than one count but fewer than ten. The J gene is TRBJ2-3, the V gene TRBV27, with 9 bases lining up with TRBD2. There are 17 residues in the CDR3. With 4 bases clipped from V and 2 bases from J, the junction kept 10 bases outside the gene matches. In germline, CDR1 is MNHEY, CDR2 SMNVEV (reference sequence). CDR3 amino acids: CASSSPGVAGDTDTQYF. The CDR3 DNA reads as TGTGCCAGCAGTTCCCCTGGGGTAGCGGGGGACACAGATACGCAGTATTTT.

This clonotype occurred many times. CDR3 region: CASSGGSTYEQYF. CDR3 in DNA: TGTGCCAGCAGTGGGGGATCAACCTACGAGCAGTACTTC. The chain uses TRBV6-1 and TRBJ2-7; D is undetermined. In germline, CDR1 is MNHNS, CDR2 SASEGT. Deletions cut 4 bases from V and 2 bases from J, with 9 bases between. The CDR3 loop spans 13 amino acids.

The chain carries TRBV11-2 and TRBJ2-2; D possibly corresponds to TRBD2 (6 bases). The V end was cut by 5 bases, the J end by 6 bases, with 13 bases between. CDR3 size: 14 residues. The germline gives CDR1 SGHAT, CDR2 FQNNGV. CDR3 in DNA: TGTGCCAGCAGCATTGATCCGGGGGCCGGGGAGCTGTTTTTT. Translating it yields CASSIDPGAGELFF.

This clonotype was observed at least ten times. This chain uses TRBV15 with TRBJ2-4; D is possibly TRBD2 (5 bases). The germline V gene encodes CDR1 LNHNV and CDR2 YYDKDF (reference sequence). The germline V and J ends were trimmed by 5 bases and 6 bases, with 17 bases remaining between them. The length of the CDR3 is 15 residues. The CDR3 nucleotides are TGTGCCACCAGCTCTCGTGGAGGCTCCCTAAACATTCAGTACTTC. Protein product: CATSSRGGSLNIQYF.

This clonotype was recorded at least ten times. The rearrangement uses TRBV6-5 and TRBJ2-7; TRBD1 matches at 7 bases. The CDR3 is 14 residues long. CDR1 and CDR2 (germline): MNHEY, SVGAGI. Trimming at V came to 8 bases and at J to 4 bases, leaving 11 bases not matched to a gene. The CDR3 nucleotides read TGTGCCAGCTCCCGGACAGGTGATACGTACGAGCAGTACTTC. Translation: CASSRTGDTYEQYF.

As concerns this clonotype: A much bigger clone sits one base away, suggesting this may be a read error. The genes are TRBV19 and TRBJ2-2; D could derive from TRBD1 or TRBD2 (6 bases each). Germline V gives CDR1 LNHDA, CDR2 SQIVND (reference sequence). This CDR3 region has 15 residues. Here the CDR3 reads CASSMTGANTGELLF. CDR3 nucleotides: TGTGCCAGTAGTATGACGGGGGCTAACACCGGGGAGCTGCTTTTT.

The V and J genes are TRBV12-3 or TRBV12-4 and TRBJ2-2, with D perhaps being TRBD1 or TRBD2 (5 bases each). CDR3 length: 15 amino acids. V was cut by 5 bases and J by 4 bases, with 14 bases left in between. DNA of the CDR3: TGTGCCAGCAGTCGTGATGGGGGTAGCACCGGGGAGCTGTTTTTT. Translation gives CASSRDGGSTGELFF.

This clonotype was picked up many times. V gene TRBV27 combines with J gene TRBJ2-3; a possible D gene is TRBD1 (5 bases). There are 13 residues in the CDR3. Germline V lookup: CDR1 MNHEY, CDR2 SMNVEV (reference sequence). V lost 6 bases, J lost 8 bases, and 15 bases lay in between. CDR3: CASSPGSLSTQYF. CDR3 sequence (DNA): TGTGCCAGCAGCCCAGGGTCTCTGAGTACGCAGTATTTT.

This rearrangement joins TRBV7-2 to TRBJ2-5, with D perhaps TRBD1 or TRBD2 (6 bases each). Per germline, CDR1 SGHTA and CDR2 FQGNSA. Trimming took 3 bases from V and 4 from J, leaving 15 bases between them. This CDR3 spans 15 amino acids. The CDR3 here is CASSLVADSLETQYF. The CDR3 DNA sequence: TGTGCCAGCAGCTTGGTAGCGGACAGCCTAGAGACCCAGTACTTC.

This clonotype was detected ten times or more. The V gene is TRBV4-3, the J gene TRBJ2-3, with D possibly TRBD1 on 6 matching bases. Per the germline V gene, CDR1 is LGHNA and CDR2 is YSLEER. V gave up 0 bases and J gave up 0 bases, with 10 bases separating them. The CDR3 extends over 16 amino acids. CDR3 loop: CASSQERTASTDTQYF. In nucleotides, the CDR3 is TGCGCCAGCAGCCAAGAACGGACAGCCAGCACAGATACGCAGTATTTT.

This clonotype was detected ten times or more. V usage is TRBV6-2 or TRBV6-3 and J usage is TRBJ2-3, with D uncertain. The germline V gene has CDR1 MNHEY and CDR2 SVGEGT. V gave up 1 base and J gave up 4 bases, with 6 bases separating them. This CDR3 has 13 residues. In DNA form, the CDR3 reads TGTGCCAGCAGTTACTGGACCCCAGATACGCAGTATTTT. This translates into CASSYWTPDTQYF.

This clonotype was counted many times. V and J are TRBV7-9 and TRBJ2-1, with D tentatively TRBD1 (5 bases). The CDR3 spans 13 residues. Trimming removed 6 bases at V and 10 bases at J, with 16 bases between. Germline lookup yields CDR1 SEHNR and CDR2 FQNEAQ (reference sequence). The CDR3 nucleotides are TGTGCCAGCAGGTCTCCCTCAGGGATAGAGCAGTTCTTC. Translation: CASRSPSGIEQFF. Complete variable domain (other parts from reference TRBV7-9 and TRBJ2-1): DTGVSQNPRHKITKRGQNVTFRCDPISEHNRLYWYRQTLGQGPEFLTYFQNEAQLEKSRLLSDRFSAERPKGSFSTLEIQRTEQGDSAMYLCASRSPSGIEQFFGPGTRLTVL.

Concerning this clonotype: This may stem from a read error, because a much larger clone lies one nucleotide away. The chain combines TRBV12-3 or TRBV12-4 with TRBJ2-7; D ambiguous. The CDR3 sequence is 13 residues long. V dropped 3 bases and J dropped 5 bases, with 11 bases sitting between them. The chain's CDR3 is CASSLDPRNEQYF. Written as DNA, the CDR3 is TGTGCCAGCAGTTTGGACCCCCGCAACGAGCAGTACTTC.

There are many counts of this clonotype. This chain joins TRBV4-3 and TRBJ1-1, with 7 bases matching TRBD1. The junction had 9 bases not matched to a gene; V was cut back by 3 bases and J by 5 bases. CDR1 is LGHNA and CDR2 is YSLEER in the germline V gene. The CDR3 sequence is 15 residues long. This CDR3 is CASSQEGQRRTEAFF. As DNA, the CDR3 is TGCGCCAGCAGCCAGGAGGGACAGAGGAGGACTGAAGCTTTCTTT.

In regard to this clonotype: This may stem from a read error, because a much larger clone lies one nucleotide away. The rearrangement joins TRBV19 to TRBJ2-5; no reliable D call. Germline CDR1 is LNHDA and CDR2 is SQIVND (reference sequence). This CDR3 comprises 13 residues. The CDR3 nucleotides read TGTGCCAATAGTATACACAACCAAGAGACCCAGTACTTC. The encoded protein is CANSIHNQETQYF.

This clonotype has only one observation. Without the conserved terminal phenylalanine or tryptophan, this CDR3 likely stems from a read error. The CDR3 nucleotides are TGTGCCGGCAGTTTAGCCGCCGTTGGCGGGGGCACAGATACGCAGTATCTT. Protein: CAGSLAAVGGGTDTQYL. The V gene is TRBV12-3 or TRBV12-4, the J gene TRBJ2-3, with D tentatively TRBD2 (6 bases). This CDR3 spans 17 amino acids.

The count of this clonotype is one. V and J are TRBV28 and TRBJ2-2, with D possibly matching TRBD2 (6 bases). The CDR3 contains 14 residues. Germline-derived CDR1 and CDR2 are MDHEN and SYDVKM. V lost 5 bases and J 7 bases, leaving 14 bases between the germline ends. This CDR3 reads CASSETSLGGELFF. CDR3 nucleotides: TGTGCCAGCAGTGAGACTAGTCTAGGCGGGGAGCTGTTTTTT.

The rearrangement joins TRBV19 to TRBJ2-7; D perhaps matches TRBD1 (6 bases). V was cut by 6 bases and J by 8 bases, with 14 bases left in between. The germline V gene has CDR1 LNHDA and CDR2 SQIVND (reference sequence). The length of the CDR3 is 12 residues. The CDR3 loop reads CASSFLRDKQYF. The CDR3 DNA reads as TGTGCCAGTAGCTTTCTAAGGGACAAGCAGTACTTC.

This clonotype occurred many times. This rearrangement joins TRBV19 to TRBJ1-5, with TRBD1 matching over 7 bases. CDR1 is LNHDA and CDR2 is SQIVND in the germline V gene (reference sequence). V shed 8 bases, J shed 11 bases, and the junction held 24 bases outside the gene matches. The CDR3 is 17 residues long. The CDR3: CASFGGGQVRDGVSQHF. The CDR3 bases are TGTGCCAGTTTTGGAGGAGGACAGGTACGCGATGGCGTGTCCCAGCATTTT.

This clonotype was observed many times. This sequence joins TRBV27 and TRBJ2-7; 9 bases are shared with TRBD1. CDR3 length equals 13 residues. The germline V gene has CDR1 MNHEY and CDR2 SMNVEV (reference sequence). J was trimmed by 5 bases and V by 5 bases; bases with no gene match: 4. In DNA form, the CDR3 reads TGTGCCAGCAGTCCACGGACAGGGGACGAGCAGTACTTC. It translates to CASSPRTGDEQYF.

This clonotype showed up many times. This sequence joins TRBV6-5 and TRBJ2-7, with D uncertain. V gave up 5 bases and J gave up 5 bases, with 19 bases separating them. This CDR3 has 15 residues. From germline, CDR1 is MNHEY and CDR2 SVGAGI. CDR3 region: CASSRSVGPLNEQYF. The CDR3 nucleotides are TGTGCCAGCAGTCGGAGCGTGGGCCCTCTCAACGAGCAGTACTTC.